Listed below are T cell receptor beta chains from one sample, sequenced in a study of blood T cell repertoires in COVID-19. Produced via immunoSEQ multiplex PCR; TCRdb's table is partial and in-frame only. The data contain under 200,000 clones, 75% to 85% of them singletons. Sample: peripheral blood. The origin of the receptors is a human donor in a cohort sampled during active COVID-19. The CDR3 runs from the conserved cysteine through the conserved F or W. Fields, in order: D gene, clone size, J gene, V gene, CDR3 protein, CDR3 DNA. A D gene is named only where the DNA matches it firmly. Clone sizes are given selectively: once, few, many, or a class where the clone is expanded.

D: TRBD1
size: NA
J: TRBJ1-5
V: TRBV27
CDR3: CASSHVTGVSNQPQHF
DNA: TGTGCCAGCAGCCACGTGACAGGGGTTAGCAATCAGCCCCAGCATTTT

D: NA
size: NA
J: TRBJ1-5
V: TRBV6-2/TRBV6-3
CDR3: CASSDRNNQPQHF
DNA: TGTGCCAGCAGCGACAGGAACAATCAGCCCCAGCATTTT

D: NA
size: once
J: TRBJ2-7
V: TRBV7-2
CDR3: CASSLGVTAGSEQYF
DNA: TGTGCCAGCAGCTTAGGGGTGACGGCGGGGTCCGAGCAGTACTTC

D: NA
size: NA
J: TRBJ1-4
V: TRBV19
CDR3: CASSIQSRPRGEKLFF
DNA: TGTGCCAGTAGTATTCAGTCCCGGCCCAGGGGTGAAAAACTGTTTTTT

D: NA
size: NA
J: TRBJ2-7
V: TRBV5-1
CDR3: CASSLEGGTYEQYF
DNA: TGCGCCAGCAGCTTGGAGGGGGGGACCTACGAGCAGTACTTC

D: NA
size: NA
J: TRBJ1-1
V: TRBV7-9
CDR3: CASSPRGYNTEAFF
DNA: TGTGCCAGCAGCCCAAGGGGTTATAACACTGAAGCTTTCTTT

D: TRBD1
size: NA
J: TRBJ2-3
V: TRBV5-8
CDR3: CASSYDRGADTQYF
DNA: TGTGCCAGCAGCTACGACAGGGGCGCGGATACGCAGTATTTT

D: NA
size: NA
J: TRBJ1-3
V: TRBV5-8
CDR3: CASSLGQVSGNTIYF
DNA: TGTGCCAGCAGCTTGGGACAAGTCTCTGGAAACACCATATATTTT

D: TRBD2
size: NA
J: TRBJ2-3
V: TRBV18
CDR3: CASSPRTSGGRHTDTQYF
DNA: TGTGCCAGCTCACCCCGGACTAGCGGGGGACGACACACAGATACGCAGTATTTT

D: TRBD2
size: NA
J: TRBJ2-1
V: TRBV19
CDR3: CASSTRGAGVGNEQFF
DNA: TGTGCCAGTAGTACCCGGGGAGCGGGAGTGGGCAATGAGCAGTTCTTC

D: TRBD1
size: NA
J: TRBJ1-1
V: TRBV7-2
CDR3: CASSLGGQLTEAFF
DNA: TGTGCCAGCAGCTTAGGGGGACAGTTGACTGAAGCTTTCTTT

D: TRBD2
size: NA
J: TRBJ2-4
V: TRBV5-6
CDR3: CASSPWGTSGGAQYF
DNA: TGTGCCAGCAGCCCTTGGGGGACTAGCGGGGGGGCGCAGTACTTC

D: NA
size: few
J: TRBJ2-7
V: TRBV6-1
CDR3: CASSEGPGYPYEQYF
DNA: TGTGCCAGCAGTGAAGGGCCCGGGTATCCCTACGAGCAGTACTTC

D: NA
size: NA
J: TRBJ2-7
V: TRBV11-1
CDR3: CASSPRAYEQYF
DNA: TGTGCCAGCAGCCCCCGAGCCTACGAGCAGTACTTC

D: TRBD1
size: NA
J: TRBJ1-4
V: TRBV5-4
CDR3: CATGQGREKLFF
DNA: TGTGCCACCGGACAGGGACGAGAAAAACTGTTTTTT

D: NA
size: NA
J: TRBJ2-2
V: TRBV6-5
CDR3: CASSYPGLAGELFF
DNA: TGTGCCAGCAGTTACCCCGGGTTAGCCGGGGAGCTGTTTTTT

D: TRBD1
size: NA
J: TRBJ2-7
V: TRBV5-1
CDR3: CASSSGTGSYEQYF
DNA: TGCGCCAGCAGCTCCGGGACAGGGTCGTACGAGCAGTACTTC

D: NA
size: NA
J: TRBJ1-1
V: TRBV27
CDR3: CASSLYTTMMNTEAFF
DNA: TGTGCCAGCAGTTTATATACGACAATGATGAACACTGAAGCTTTCTTT

D: NA
size: NA
J: TRBJ2-6
V: TRBV6-5
CDR3: CATRAGANVLTF
DNA: TGTGCCACGAGGGCTGGGGCCAACGTCCTGACTTTC

D: NA
size: few
J: TRBJ2-7
V: TRBV29-1
CDR3: CSVCPGAGYEQYF
DNA: TGCAGCGTTTGCCCCGGAGCGGGCTACGAGCAGTACTTC

D: TRBD1
size: NA
J: TRBJ1-1
V: TRBV5-8
CDR3: CASSRPGQANTEAFF
DNA: TGTGCCAGCAGCAGGCCGGGACAGGCGAACACTGAAGCTTTCTTT

D: NA
size: NA
J: TRBJ2-7
V: TRBV5-5
CDR3: CASTPSGASSYEQYF
DNA: TGTGCCAGCACCCCAAGTGGGGCTAGCTCCTACGAGCAGTACTTC

D: TRBD1
size: NA
J: TRBJ2-7
V: TRBV4-3
CDR3: CASSPATGTGGIEQYF
DNA: TGCGCCAGCAGCCCTGCGACCGGGACAGGGGGGATCGAGCAGTACTTC

D: NA
size: NA
J: TRBJ2-7
V: TRBV6-6
CDR3: CASSYSMGAVYEQYF
DNA: TGTGCCAGCAGTTACTCGATGGGGGCGGTCTACGAGCAGTACTTC